These 8 T cell receptor beta chains were sequenced from one sample in a study of shared clonotypes between healthy human individuals. Profiled with immunoSEQ multiplex PCR; TCRdb holds only in-frame clones, not every one. The data hold roughly 1,100,000 clones, with about 80% observed a single time. The material sequenced was memory CD4+ T cells sorted from blood. Subset in this sample: CD45RA-negative fraction. These receptors were obtained from a man younger than 35 in good health.

The chain combines TRBV19 with TRBJ2-1; D gene ambiguous. In germline, CDR1 is LNHDA, CDR2 SQIVND (reference sequence). V lost 5 bases and J lost 4, with 12 bases in between. CDR3 length: 14 amino acids. This chain's CDR3 is CASSSEALYNEQFF. The CDR3 nucleotides are TGTGCCAGTAGTTCGGAAGCCCTTTACAATGAGCAGTTCTTC.

The gene calls are TRBV7-2 and TRBJ2-7; 10 bases line up with TRBD2. The CDR3 loop spans 18 amino acids. Germline assignment: CDR1 SGHTA and CDR2 FQGNSA. Trimming at V came to 0 bases and at J to 0 bases, leaving 8 bases not matched to a gene. The CDR3 sequence is CASSLARTSGHFSYEQYF. The CDR3 DNA reads TGTGCCAGCAGCTTAGCTCGGACTAGCGGACACTTCTCCTACGAGCAGTACTTC.

The J gene is TRBJ1-2, the V gene TRBV19; D remains ambiguous. The length of the CDR3 is 14 residues. Trimming cost V 7 bases and J 7 bases, with 19 bases left between them. CDR1 is LNHDA and CDR2 is SQIVND in the germline V gene (reference sequence). CDR3 nucleotides: TGTGCCAGTACCTACCCAAGCGGACCGCTTGGCTACACCTTC. This translates into CASTYPSGPLGYTF.

The genes are TRBV14 and TRBJ2-5; maybe TRBD2 (6 bases). Germline CDR1 reads SGHDN; CDR2 reads FVKESK. V lost 8 bases to trimming and J lost 4 bases, with 14 bases between them. The CDR3 has 13 residues. CDR3 DNA sequence: TGTGCCAGCTCAGGCGGGATTCGAGAGACCCAGTACTTC. It specifies CASSGGIRETQYF.

J is TRBJ1-1 and V is TRBV6-5; 9 nucleotides line up with TRBD1. With 2 bases clipped from V and 0 bases from J, the junction kept 1 base outside the gene matches. Germline CDR1 MNHEY, CDR2 SVGAGI. The CDR3 extends over 15 amino acids. CDR3 residues: CASSYGDRVNTEAFF. CDR3 DNA: TGTGCCAGCAGTTACGGGGACAGGGTGAACACTGAAGCTTTCTTT.

The chain recombines TRBV5-6 with TRBJ2-5; unclear D gene. With 0 bases removed from V and 5 bases from J, the gap between germline ends came to 5 bases. CDR1 and CDR2 from the germline V gene are SGHDT and YYEEEE. CDR3 length: 12 residues. DNA of the CDR3: TGTGCCAGCAGCTTGGCATTGGAGACCCAGTACTTC. This sequence encodes CASSLALETQYF.

The genes are TRBV7-2 and TRBJ2-7; D may correspond to TRBD1 or TRBD2 (5 bases each). The CDR3 is 14 residues long. V was cut by 6 bases and J by 3 bases, with 15 bases left in between. The germline CDR1 and CDR2 sequences are SGHTA and FQGNSA. In nucleotides, the CDR3 is TGTGCCAGCAGAGCTGTCGGGACCGACTACGAGCAGTACTTC. Its protein is CASRAVGTDYEQYF.

This clone was seen a few times. The rearrangement links TRBV7-9 to TRBJ1-1, with D hard to call. CDR1 SEHNR and CDR2 FQNEAQ come from the germline V gene (reference sequence). This CDR3 is built from 13 residues. Trimming pared 4 bases from V and 2 bases from J, leaving 8 bases between. The CDR3 protein is CASSWEINTEAFF. For the CDR3, the DNA is TGTGCCAGCAGCTGGGAAATCAACACTGAAGCTTTCTTT.